Below are 9 T cell receptor beta chains sequenced from a single sample in a study of T cells in Graves' hyperthyroidism and ophthalmopathy. Amplification of TCR beta CDR3 regions used RNA as the template. With the HTBI primer set, the TCR CDR3 went through a first round of RT-PCR. TCRdb re-derived calls from the multiplex PCR reads in MiXCR, one entry per CDR3 protein. Of roughly 640,000 distinct CDR3 sequences in the sample, around 16% are singletons; the top ten hold around 3.5%. Sequencing input: blood. These receptors were taken from a woman aged 35 to 49 with Graves' ophthalmopathy.

This clonotype has more than one count but fewer than ten. V and J are TRBV20-1 and TRBJ2-3, with TRBD2 identical over 9 bases. V lost 6 bases to trimming and J lost 3 bases; unmatched junction nucleotides: 13. The CDR3 consists of 16 residues. CDR1 and CDR2 from the germline V gene are DFQATT and SNEGSKA (reference sequence). CDR3 DNA: TGCAGTGCCCCTCGTTTAGGCGGGGGGGCGACAGATACGCAGTATTTT. Residues: CSAPRLGGGATDTQYF.

This clonotype has a count of ten or more. The rearrangement uses TRBV30 and TRBJ1-6; no reliable D call. Germline V gene sequence: CDR1 GTSNPN, CDR2 SVGIG (reference sequence). There are 14 residues in the CDR3. Trimming pared 0 bases from V and 10 bases from J, leaving 13 bases between. The CDR3 bases are TGTGCCTGGAGTGTAGGCCAGGCGTCCTCACCCCTCCACTTT. Translation gives CAWSVGQASSPLHF.

Only a few counts were recorded for this clonotype. The chain couples TRBV4-1 to TRBJ1-5; D unresolved. Trimming removed 0 bases at V and 7 bases at J, with 13 bases between. The CDR3 has 15 amino acids. Looked up from germline, CDR1 is MGHRA and CDR2 is YSYEKL. The CDR3 protein is CASSQDAGLQQPQHF. DNA of the CDR3: TGCGCCAGCAGCCAAGATGCCGGGCTCCAACAGCCCCAGCATTTT.

The rearrangement uses TRBV7-9 and TRBJ2-1; weak D call: TRBD2 (6 bases). The V end was cut by 4 bases, the J end by 8 bases, with 15 bases between. Germline V lookup: CDR1 SEHNR, CDR2 FQNEAQ (reference sequence). CDR3 size: 14 residues. The CDR3 DNA is TGTGCCAGCAGCTCCCCGGAGGGCAGGCATGAGCAGTTCTTC. Amino acids: CASSSPEGRHEQFF.

This clonotype has just a few counts. The chain uses TRBV5-1 and TRBJ2-5, with D perhaps matching TRBD2 (6 bases). The length of the CDR3 is 15 residues. Trimming removed 0 bases from V and 2 bases from J, with 11 bases in between. Germline V gene lookup returns CDR1 SGHRS and CDR2 YFSETQ. The CDR3 DNA is TGCGCCAGCAGCTTGGCGCGCGGGGCACAAGAGACCCAGTACTTC. Its protein is CASSLARGAQETQYF. Looking up the rest from reference TRBV5-1 and TRBJ2-5 gives the full variable domain: KAGVTQTPRYLIKTRGQQVTLSCSPISGHRSVSWYQQTPGQGLQFLFEYFSETQRNKGNFPGRFSGRQFSNSRSEMNVSTLELGDSALYLCASSLARGAQETQYFGPGTRLLVL.

This clonotype was observed many times. The chain is built from TRBV7-9 and TRBJ2-1; no clear D. Germline CDR1 SEHNR, CDR2 FQNEAQ (reference sequence). CDR3 length: 13 residues. Trimming cost V 5 bases and J 5 bases, with 10 bases left between them. This CDR3 reads CASSLPRDNEQFF. The CDR3 DNA reads TGTGCCAGCAGCCTCCCCCGGGACAATGAGCAGTTCTTC.

This clonotype has at least ten counts. The chain uses TRBV2 and TRBJ2-5; a possible D gene is TRBD2 (5 bases). V lost 5 bases and J lost 0, with 7 bases in between. This CDR3 contains 13 residues. Germline V gene lookup returns CDR1 SNHLY and CDR2 FYNNEI. The CDR3 is CASSTGNQETQYF. The DNA of the CDR3 is TGTGCCAGCAGTACCGGGAACCAAGAGACCCAGTACTTC. The full variable domain, completed using reference TRBV2 and TRBJ2-5, is EPEVTQTPSHQVTQMGQEVILRCVPISNHLYFYWYRQILGQKVEFLVSFYNNEISEKSEIFDDQFSVERPDGSNFTLKIRSTKLEDSAMYFCASSTGNQETQYFGPGTRLLVL.

This clonotype was observed at least ten times. The rearrangement uses TRBV14 and TRBJ2-7; no firm D call. The CDR3 has 13 residues. Germline V lookup: CDR1 SGHDN, CDR2 FVKESK. Trimming pared 2 bases from V and 2 bases from J, leaving 7 bases between. Written as DNA, the CDR3 is TGTGCCAGCAGCCAACGTGGAGCCTACGAGCAGTACTTC. The encoded protein is CASSQRGAYEQYF.

This clonotype was seen at least ten times. CDR3 protein: CSARWGSGTRGSQETQYF. For the CDR3, the DNA is TGCAGTGCTAGATGGGGCTCCGGGACTCGCGGTAGTCAAGAGACCCAGTACTTC. This chain uses TRBV20-1 with TRBJ2-5; possibly TRBD2 for D (6 bases). The V and J ends lost 2 bases and 2 bases respectively, with 24 bases between them. Germline CDR1 and CDR2: DFQATT and SNEGSKA (reference sequence). This CDR3 contains 18 residues.